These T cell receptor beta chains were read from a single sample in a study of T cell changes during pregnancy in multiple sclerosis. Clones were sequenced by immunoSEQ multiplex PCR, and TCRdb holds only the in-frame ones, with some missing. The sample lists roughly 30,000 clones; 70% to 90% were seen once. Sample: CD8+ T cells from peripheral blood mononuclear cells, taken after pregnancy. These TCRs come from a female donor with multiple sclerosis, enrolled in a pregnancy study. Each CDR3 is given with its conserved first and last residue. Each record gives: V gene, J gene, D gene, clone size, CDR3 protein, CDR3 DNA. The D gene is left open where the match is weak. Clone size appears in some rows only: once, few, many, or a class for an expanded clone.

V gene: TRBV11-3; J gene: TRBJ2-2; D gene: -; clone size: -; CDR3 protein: CASSSRLNTGELFF; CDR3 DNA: TGTGCCAGCAGCTCCCGTTTGAACACCGGGGAGCTGTTTTTT
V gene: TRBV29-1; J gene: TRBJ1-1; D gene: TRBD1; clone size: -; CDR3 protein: CSVLQGGETEAFF; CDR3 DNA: TGCAGCGTTCTACAGGGGGGAGAGACTGAAGCTTTCTTT
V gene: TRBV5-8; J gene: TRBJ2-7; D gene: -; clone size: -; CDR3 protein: CASSFSPGGEQYF; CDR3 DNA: TGTGCCAGCAGCTTTTCCCCCGGGGGCGAGCAGTACTTC
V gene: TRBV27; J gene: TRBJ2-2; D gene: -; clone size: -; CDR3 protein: CASSPDSVLAGELFF; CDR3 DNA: TGTGCCAGCAGTCCGGACTCGGTGCTGGCCGGGGAGCTGTTTTTT
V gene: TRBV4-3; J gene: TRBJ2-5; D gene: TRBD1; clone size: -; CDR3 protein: CASSQAPPGQGETQYF; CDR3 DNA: TGCGCCAGCAGCCAAGCTCCCCCAGGACAGGGAGAGACCCAGTACTTC
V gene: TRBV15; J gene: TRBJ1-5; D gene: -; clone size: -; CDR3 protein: CATSRDPAGPDQPQHF; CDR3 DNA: TGTGCCACCAGCAGAGATCCTGCAGGGCCGGACCAGCCCCAGCATTTT
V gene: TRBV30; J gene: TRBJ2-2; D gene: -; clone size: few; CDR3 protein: CAWSATTVTGELFF; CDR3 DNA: TGTGCCTGGAGTGCAACTACCGTCACCGGGGAGCTGTTTTTT
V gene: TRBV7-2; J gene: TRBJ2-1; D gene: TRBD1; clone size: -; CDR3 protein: CASSLGQGIEQFF; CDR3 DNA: TGTGCCAGCAGCTTGGGACAGGGGATAGAGCAGTTCTTC
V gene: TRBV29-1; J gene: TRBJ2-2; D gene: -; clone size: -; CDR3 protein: CSVGPRGPTGELFF; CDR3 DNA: TGCAGCGTTGGGCCCAGGGGACCCACCGGGGAGCTGTTTTTT
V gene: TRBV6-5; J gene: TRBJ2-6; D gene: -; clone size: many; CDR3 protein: CASSYKGDGANVLTF; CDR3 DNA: TGTGCCAGCAGTTATAAGGGGGATGGGGCCAACGTCCTGACTTTC
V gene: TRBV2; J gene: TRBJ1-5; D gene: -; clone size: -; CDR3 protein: CASSSGFRMPQHF; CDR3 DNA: TGTGCCAGCAGTTCGGGATTCCGAATGCCCCAGCATTTT
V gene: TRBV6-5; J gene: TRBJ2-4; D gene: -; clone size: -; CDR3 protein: CASSYSPGGKNIQYF; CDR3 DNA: TGTGCCAGCAGTTACTCTCCCGGCGGCAAAAACATTCAGTACTTC
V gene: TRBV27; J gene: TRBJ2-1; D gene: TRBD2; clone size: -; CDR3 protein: CASSLIAGGLNNEQFF; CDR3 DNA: TGTGCCAGCAGTTTAATAGCGGGAGGTTTAAACAATGAGCAGTTCTTC
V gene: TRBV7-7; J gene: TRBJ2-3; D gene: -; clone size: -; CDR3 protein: CASSLFHTDTQYF; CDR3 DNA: TGTGCTAGCAGCTTATTCCACACAGATACGCAGTATTTT
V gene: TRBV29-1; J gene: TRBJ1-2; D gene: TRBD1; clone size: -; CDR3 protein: CSVERWGTGNYGYTF; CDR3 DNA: TGCAGCGTTGAAAGGTGGGGGACAGGGAACTATGGCTACACCTTC
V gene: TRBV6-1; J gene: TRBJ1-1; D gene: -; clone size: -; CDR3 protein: CATRGAIDTEAFF; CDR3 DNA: TGTGCCACTCGGGGGGCCATAGACACTGAAGCTTTCTTT
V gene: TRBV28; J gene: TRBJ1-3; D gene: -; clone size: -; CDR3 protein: CASSPRRSSGNTIYF; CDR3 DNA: TGTGCCAGCAGTCCCAGACGGAGCTCTGGAAACACCATATATTTT
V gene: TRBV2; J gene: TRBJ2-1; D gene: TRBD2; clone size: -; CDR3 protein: CASSSGSYNEQFF; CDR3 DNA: TGTGCCAGCAGTAGCGGGAGCTACAATGAGCAGTTCTTC
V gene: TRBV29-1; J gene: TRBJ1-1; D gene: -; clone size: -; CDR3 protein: CSVAAGYGFEAFF; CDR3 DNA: TGCAGCGTTGCGGCAGGGTACGGATTCGAAGCTTTCTTT
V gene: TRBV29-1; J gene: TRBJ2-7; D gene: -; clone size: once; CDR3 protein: CSVEKEETAMGEQYF; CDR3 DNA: TGCAGCGTTGAAAAAGAGGAGACAGCGATGGGCGAGCAGTACTTC
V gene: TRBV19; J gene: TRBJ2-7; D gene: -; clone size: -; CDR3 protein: CASSARDSYEQYF; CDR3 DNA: TGTGCCAGTAGTGCGCGCGACTCCTACGAGCAGTACTTC
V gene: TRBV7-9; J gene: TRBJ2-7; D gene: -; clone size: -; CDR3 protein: CASSLVLSYEQYF; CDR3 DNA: TGTGCCAGCAGCTTAGTCCTCAGTTACGAGCAGTACTTC
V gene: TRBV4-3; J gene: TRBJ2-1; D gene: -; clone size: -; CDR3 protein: CASSQDGRNSYNEQFF; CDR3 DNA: TGCGCCAGCAGCCAAGATGGGAGGAACTCCTACAATGAGCAGTTCTTC
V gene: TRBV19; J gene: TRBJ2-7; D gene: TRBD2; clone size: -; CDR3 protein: CASSLTSGSDEQYF; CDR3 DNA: TGTGCCAGTAGCCTAACTAGCGGGAGCGACGAGCAGTACTTC
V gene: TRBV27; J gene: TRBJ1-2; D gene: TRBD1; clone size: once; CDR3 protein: CASSPFGQGYGYTF; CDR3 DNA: TGTGCCAGCAGTCCGTTTGGACAGGGGTATGGCTACACCTTC
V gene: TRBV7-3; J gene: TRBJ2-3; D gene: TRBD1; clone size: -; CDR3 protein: CASSLVAGGGTDTQYF; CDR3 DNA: TGTGCCAGCAGCCTAGTGGCAGGGGGCGGAACAGATACGCAGTATTTT
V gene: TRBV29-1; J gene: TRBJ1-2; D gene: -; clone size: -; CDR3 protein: CSARTVENYGYTF; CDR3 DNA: TGCAGCGCCCGGACAGTAGAAAACTATGGCTACACCTTC
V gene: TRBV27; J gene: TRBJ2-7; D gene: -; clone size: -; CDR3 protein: CASSLTGTYEQYF; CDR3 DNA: TGTGCCAGCAGTTTAACAGGGACCTACGAGCAGTACTTC
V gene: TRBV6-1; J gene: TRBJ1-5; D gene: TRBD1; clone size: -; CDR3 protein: CASSEEFTGANNQPQHF; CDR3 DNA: TGTGCCAGCAGTGAAGAGTTCACAGGGGCCAACAATCAGCCCCAGCATTTT
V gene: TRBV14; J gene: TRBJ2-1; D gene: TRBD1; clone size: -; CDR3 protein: CASSQADREYNEQFF; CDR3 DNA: TGTGCCAGCAGCCAAGCCGACAGGGAGTACAATGAGCAGTTCTTC
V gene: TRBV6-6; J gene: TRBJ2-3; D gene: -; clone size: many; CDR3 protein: CASSTQADTQYF; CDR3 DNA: TGTGCCAGCTCGACCCAGGCAGATACGCAGTATTTT
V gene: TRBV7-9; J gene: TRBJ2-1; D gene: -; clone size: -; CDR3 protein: CASSLDALSTRYNEQFF; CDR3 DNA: TGTGCCAGCAGCTTAGATGCCCTCTCTACTCGTTACAATGAGCAGTTCTTC
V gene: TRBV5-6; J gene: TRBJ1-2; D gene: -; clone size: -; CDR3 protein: CASSEYILDTGYYGYTF; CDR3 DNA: TGTGCCAGCAGCGAGTACATCCTAGACACGGGATACTATGGCTACACCTTC
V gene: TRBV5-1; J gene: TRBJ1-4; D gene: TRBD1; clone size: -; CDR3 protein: CASSYRGTATNTATNEKLFF; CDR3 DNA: TGCGCCAGCAGCTACCGGGGGACAGCTACAAACACTGCAACTAATGAAAAACTGTTTTTT
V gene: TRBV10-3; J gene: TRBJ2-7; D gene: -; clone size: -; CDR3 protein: CAISESGEQYF; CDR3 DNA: TGTGCCATCAGTGAGTCCGGCGAGCAGTACTTC
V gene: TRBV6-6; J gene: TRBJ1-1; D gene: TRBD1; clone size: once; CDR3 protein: CASSPPDRGTEAFF; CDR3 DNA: TGTGCCAGCAGCCCCCCGGACAGGGGCACTGAAGCTTTCTTT
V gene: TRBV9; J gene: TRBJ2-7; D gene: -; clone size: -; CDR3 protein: CASSDPSGPRTSGAYEQYF; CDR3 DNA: TGTGCCAGCAGCGACCCCTCGGGACCGCGCACTTCGGGGGCCTACGAGCAGTACTTC
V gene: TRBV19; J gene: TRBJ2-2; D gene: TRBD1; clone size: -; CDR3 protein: CASSIRGQGVTGELFF; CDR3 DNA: TGTGCCAGTAGTATTAGGGGACAGGGGGTCACCGGGGAGCTGTTTTTT
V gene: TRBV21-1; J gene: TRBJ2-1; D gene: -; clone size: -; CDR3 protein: CASSNSRDYNEQFF; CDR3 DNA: TGTGCCAGCAGCAATAGTCGGGATTACAATGAGCAGTTCTTC
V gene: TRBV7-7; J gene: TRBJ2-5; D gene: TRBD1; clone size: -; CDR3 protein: CASSRGDRGLETQYF; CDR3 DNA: TGTGCTAGCAGCCGGGGGGACAGGGGGTTGGAGACCCAGTACTTC
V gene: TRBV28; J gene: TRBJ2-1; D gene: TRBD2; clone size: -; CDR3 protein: CASSLGTRNEQFF; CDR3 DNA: TGTGCCAGCAGTTTAGGGACTAGAAATGAGCAGTTCTTC
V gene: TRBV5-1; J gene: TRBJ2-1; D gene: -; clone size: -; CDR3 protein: CASGFRNEQFF; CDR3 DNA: TGCGCCAGCGGGTTCAGGAATGAGCAGTTCTTC
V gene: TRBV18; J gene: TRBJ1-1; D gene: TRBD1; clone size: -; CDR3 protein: CASSPDREGTNTEAFF; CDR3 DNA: TGTGCCAGCTCTCCGGACAGGGAGGGAACAAACACTGAAGCTTTCTTT
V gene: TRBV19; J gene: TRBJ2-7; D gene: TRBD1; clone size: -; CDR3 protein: CASSPRTGGMYEQYF; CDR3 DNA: TGTGCCAGTAGTCCAAGGACAGGGGGTATGTACGAGCAGTACTTC
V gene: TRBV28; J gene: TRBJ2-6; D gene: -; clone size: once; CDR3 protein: CASKQDSGANVLTF; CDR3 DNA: TGTGCCAGCAAACAGGACTCTGGGGCCAACGTCCTGACTTTC
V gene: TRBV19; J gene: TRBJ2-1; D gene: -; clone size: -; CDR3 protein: CASSFSGSSYNEQFF; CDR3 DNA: TGTGCCAGTAGTTTTAGCGGTAGCTCCTACAATGAGCAGTTCTTC
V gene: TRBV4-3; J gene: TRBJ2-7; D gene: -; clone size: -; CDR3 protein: CASSQERGLYEQYF; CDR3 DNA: TGCGCCAGCAGCCAAGAGCGGGGGCTCTACGAGCAGTACTTC
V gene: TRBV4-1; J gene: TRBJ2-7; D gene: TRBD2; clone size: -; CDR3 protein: CASSPGRISGLAGDRGEQYF; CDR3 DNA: TGCGCCAGCAGCCCTGGCAGGATTTCTGGACTAGCGGGAGATAGGGGGGAGCAGTACTTC
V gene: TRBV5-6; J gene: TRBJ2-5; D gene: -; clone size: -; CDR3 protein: CASSLAGEVETQYF; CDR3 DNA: TGTGCCAGCAGCTTAGCTGGGGAGGTGGAGACCCAGTACTTC
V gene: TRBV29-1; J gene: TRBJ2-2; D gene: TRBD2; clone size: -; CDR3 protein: CSVGTSPGELFF; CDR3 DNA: TGCAGCGTGGGGACTAGTCCCGGGGAGCTGTTTTTT
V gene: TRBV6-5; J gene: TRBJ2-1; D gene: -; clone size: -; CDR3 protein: CASRSLLAAEQFF; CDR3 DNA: TGTGCCAGCAGAAGCCTACTAGCTGCTGAGCAGTTCTTC